A selection of T cell receptor beta chains follows, all from one sample in a study of shared clonotypes between healthy human individuals. Profiled with immunoSEQ multiplex PCR; TCRdb holds only in-frame clones, not every one. The sample lists about 2 million clones, about 95% occurring once. The sequenced material came from naive CD8+ T cells sorted from blood. The receptors shown here come from a young man in good health. Each CDR3 is given with its conserved first and last residue. D genes are given only for firm matches. Clone size is shown for a subset of rows, as once, few, many or a class of expanded clone.

v_gene: TRBV5-1; len: 16; j_gene: TRBJ1-6; d_gene: .; abundance: .; CDR3nt: TGCGCCAGCAGCCCTTCATCCAGCTCCTATAATTCACCCCTCCACTTT; CDR3aa: CASSPSSSSYNSPLHF
v_gene: TRBV5-4; len: 13; j_gene: TRBJ2-5; d_gene: .; abundance: .; CDR3nt: TGTGCCAGCAGCTTTAGGGGTCAAGAGACCCAGTACTTC; CDR3aa: CASSFRGQETQYF
v_gene: TRBV10-3; len: 11; j_gene: TRBJ2-3; d_gene: .; abundance: .; CDR3nt: TGTGCCATCACCGACACAGATACGCAGTATTTT; CDR3aa: CAITDTDTQYF
v_gene: TRBV6-6; len: 16; j_gene: TRBJ2-1; d_gene: TRBD2; abundance: .; CDR3nt: TGTGCCAGCAGTTACCCGACTAGCGGGAGATGGAATGAGCAGTTCTTC; CDR3aa: CASSYPTSGRWNEQFF
v_gene: TRBV27; len: 15; j_gene: TRBJ2-1; d_gene: .; abundance: .; CDR3nt: TGTGCCAGCAGTTTTGAGGGTCTCTCCTACAATGAGCAGTTCTTC; CDR3aa: CASSFEGLSYNEQFF
v_gene: TRBV4-1; len: 12; j_gene: TRBJ1-1; d_gene: .; abundance: .; CDR3nt: TGCGCCAGCAGCCTCGGGACAAGCGAAGCTTTCTTT; CDR3aa: CASSLGTSEAFF
v_gene: TRBV7-9; len: 15; j_gene: TRBJ2-7; d_gene: TRBD1; abundance: .; CDR3nt: TGTGCCAGCAGCTTAGCGTTGGGACAGGGATACGAGCAGTACTTC; CDR3aa: CASSLALGQGYEQYF
v_gene: TRBV11-2; len: 15; j_gene: TRBJ2-3; d_gene: .; abundance: .; CDR3nt: TGTGCCAGCAGCTTAGGGGCGGGGATGTCAGATACGCAGTATTTT; CDR3aa: CASSLGAGMSDTQYF
v_gene: TRBV6-5; len: 15; j_gene: TRBJ1-1; d_gene: .; abundance: once; CDR3nt: TGTGCCAGCAGTTACCATCAAACCTTGAACACTGAAGCTTTCTTT; CDR3aa: CASSYHQTLNTEAFF
v_gene: TRBV9; len: 15; j_gene: TRBJ2-1; d_gene: .; abundance: .; CDR3nt: TGTGCCAGCAGCGTCTCAGGGGCCGTCGGGAATGAGCAGTTCTTC; CDR3aa: CASSVSGAVGNEQFF
v_gene: TRBV6-4; len: 14; j_gene: TRBJ1-1; d_gene: .; abundance: .; CDR3nt: TGTGTCGTGCTGGATTGGGGAAAGAACACTGAAGCTTTCTTT; CDR3aa: CVVLDWGKNTEAFF
v_gene: TRBV27; len: 13; j_gene: TRBJ2-7; d_gene: TRBD2; abundance: .; CDR3nt: TGTGCCAGCAGTAGCGGGGTTACCTACGAGCAGTACTTC; CDR3aa: CASSSGVTYEQYF
v_gene: TRBV6-5; len: 13; j_gene: TRBJ2-3; d_gene: TRBD2; abundance: .; CDR3nt: TGTGCCAGCAGTGGACTAGCTGCAGATACGCAGTATTTT; CDR3aa: CASSGLAADTQYF
v_gene: TRBV9; len: 14; j_gene: TRBJ1-2; d_gene: TRBD1; abundance: few; CDR3nt: TGTGCCAGCAGCGTAGAGGGACAGGGATATGGCTACACCTTC; CDR3aa: CASSVEGQGYGYTF
v_gene: TRBV27; len: 16; j_gene: TRBJ2-3; d_gene: TRBD2; abundance: .; CDR3nt: TGTGCCAGCAGTTTGGGGGCTAGCGGGTACACAGATACGCAGTATTTT; CDR3aa: CASSLGASGYTDTQYF
v_gene: TRBV14; len: 13; j_gene: TRBJ1-1; d_gene: .; abundance: .; CDR3nt: TGTGCCAGCAGCCAAGCGGGGAACACTGAAGCTTTCTTT; CDR3aa: CASSQAGNTEAFF
v_gene: TRBV7-9; len: 14; j_gene: TRBJ2-3; d_gene: .; abundance: .; CDR3nt: TGTGCCAGCAGCTTAGGGGCGGGCACAGATACGCAGTATTTT; CDR3aa: CASSLGAGTDTQYF
v_gene: TRBV6-1; len: 10; j_gene: TRBJ1-2; d_gene: .; abundance: .; CDR3nt: TGTGCCAGCAGTCACTATGGCTACACCTTC; CDR3aa: CASSHYGYTF